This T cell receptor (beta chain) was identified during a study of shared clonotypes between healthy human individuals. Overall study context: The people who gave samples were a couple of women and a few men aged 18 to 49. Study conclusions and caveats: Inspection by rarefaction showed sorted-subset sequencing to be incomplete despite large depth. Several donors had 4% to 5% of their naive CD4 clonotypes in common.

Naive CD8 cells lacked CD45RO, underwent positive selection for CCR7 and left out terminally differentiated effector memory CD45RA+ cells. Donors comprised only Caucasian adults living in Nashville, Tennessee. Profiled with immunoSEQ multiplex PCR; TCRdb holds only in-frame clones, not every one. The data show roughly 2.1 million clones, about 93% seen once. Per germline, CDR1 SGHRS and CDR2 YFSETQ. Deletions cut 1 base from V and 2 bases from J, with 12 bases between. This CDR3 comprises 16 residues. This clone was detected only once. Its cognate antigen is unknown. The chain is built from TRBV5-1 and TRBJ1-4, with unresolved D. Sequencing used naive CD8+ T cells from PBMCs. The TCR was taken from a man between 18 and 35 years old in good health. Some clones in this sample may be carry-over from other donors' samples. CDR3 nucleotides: TGCGCCAGCAGCTTGCTGAGGGAGCCGACTAATGAAAAACTGTTTTTT. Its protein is CASSLLREPTNEKLFF.